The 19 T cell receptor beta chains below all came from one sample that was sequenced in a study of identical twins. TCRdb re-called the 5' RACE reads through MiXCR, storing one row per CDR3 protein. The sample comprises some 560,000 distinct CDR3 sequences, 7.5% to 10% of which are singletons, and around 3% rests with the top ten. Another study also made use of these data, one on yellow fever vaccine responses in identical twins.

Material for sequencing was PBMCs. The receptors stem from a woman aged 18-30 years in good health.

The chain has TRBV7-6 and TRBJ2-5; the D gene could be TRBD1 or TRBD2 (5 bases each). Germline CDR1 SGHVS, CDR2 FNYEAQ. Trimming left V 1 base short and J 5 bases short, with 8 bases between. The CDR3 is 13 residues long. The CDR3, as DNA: TGTGCCAGCAGCTTAGGGGGGATGGAGACCCAGTACTTC. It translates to CASSLGGMETQYF.

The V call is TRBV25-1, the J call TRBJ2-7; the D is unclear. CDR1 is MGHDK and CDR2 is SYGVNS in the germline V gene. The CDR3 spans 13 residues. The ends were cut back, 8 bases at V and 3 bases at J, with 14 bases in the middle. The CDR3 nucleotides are TGTGCCAGCGACGCCGGAGACGGCTACGAGCAGTACTTC. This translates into CASDAGDGYEQYF.

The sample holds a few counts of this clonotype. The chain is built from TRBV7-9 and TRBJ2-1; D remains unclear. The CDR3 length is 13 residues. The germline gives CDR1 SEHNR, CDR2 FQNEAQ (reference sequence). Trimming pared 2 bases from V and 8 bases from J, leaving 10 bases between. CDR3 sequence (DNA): TGTGCCAGCAGCTTATTTCGCGTCGATGAGCAGTTCTTC. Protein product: CASSLFRVDEQFF.

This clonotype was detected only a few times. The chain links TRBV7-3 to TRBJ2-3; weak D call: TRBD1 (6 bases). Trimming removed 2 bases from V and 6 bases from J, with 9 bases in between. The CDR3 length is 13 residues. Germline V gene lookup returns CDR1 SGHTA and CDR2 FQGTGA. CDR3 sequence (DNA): TGTGCCAGCAGCTTAGACAGGTCTGATACGCAGTATTTT. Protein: CASSLDRSDTQYF.

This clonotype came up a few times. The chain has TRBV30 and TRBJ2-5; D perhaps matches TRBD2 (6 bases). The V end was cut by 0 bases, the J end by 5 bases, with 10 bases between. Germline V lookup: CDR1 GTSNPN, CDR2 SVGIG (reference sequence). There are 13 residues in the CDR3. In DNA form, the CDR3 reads TGTGCCTGGAGTGTCGATGGGGGGGAGACCCAGTACTTC. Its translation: CAWSVDGGETQYF.

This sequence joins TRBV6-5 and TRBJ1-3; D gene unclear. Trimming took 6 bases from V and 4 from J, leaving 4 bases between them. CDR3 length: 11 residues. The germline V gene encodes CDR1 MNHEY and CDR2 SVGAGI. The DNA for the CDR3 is TGTGCCAGCAGGGAAGGAAACACCATATATTTT. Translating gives CASREGNTIYF.

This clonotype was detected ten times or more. CDR3 loop: CSVDRLGQGRETQYF. The CDR3 DNA is TGCAGCGTTGATCGGTTAGGGCAGGGAAGAGAGACCCAGTACTTC. The V call is TRBV29-1, the J call TRBJ2-5; a weak D match, TRBD1 (5 bases). There are 15 residues in the CDR3. From germline, CDR1 is SQVTM and CDR2 ANQGSEA. The V gene lost 3 bases and the J gene lost 4 bases, with 18 bases spanning the gap.

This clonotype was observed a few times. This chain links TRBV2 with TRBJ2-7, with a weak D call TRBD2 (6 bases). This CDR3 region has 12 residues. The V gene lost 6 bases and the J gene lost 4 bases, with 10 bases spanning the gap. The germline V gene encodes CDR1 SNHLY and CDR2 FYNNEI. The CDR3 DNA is TGTGCCAGCAGGGAGGGTGGATACGAGCAGTACTTC. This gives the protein CASREGGYEQYF.

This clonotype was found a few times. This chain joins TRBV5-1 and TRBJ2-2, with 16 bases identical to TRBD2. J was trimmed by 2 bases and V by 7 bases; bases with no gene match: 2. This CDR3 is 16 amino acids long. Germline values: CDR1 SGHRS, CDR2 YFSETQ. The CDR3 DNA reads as TGCGCCAGCGGGACTAGCGGGAGGGATAACACCGGGGAGCTGTTTTTT. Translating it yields CASGTSGRDNTGELFF.

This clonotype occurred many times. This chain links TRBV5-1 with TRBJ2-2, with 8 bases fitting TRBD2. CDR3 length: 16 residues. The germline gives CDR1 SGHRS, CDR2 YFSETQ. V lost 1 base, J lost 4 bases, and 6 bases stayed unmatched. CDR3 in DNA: TGCGCCAGCAGCTTGCCGGGACTAGGAAGCACCGGGGAGCTGTTTTTT. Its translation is CASSLPGLGSTGELFF.

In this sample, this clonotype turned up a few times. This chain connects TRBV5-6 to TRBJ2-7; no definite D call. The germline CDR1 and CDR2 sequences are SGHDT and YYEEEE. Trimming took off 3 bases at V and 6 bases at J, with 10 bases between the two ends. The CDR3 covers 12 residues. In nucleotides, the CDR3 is TGTGCCAGCAGCTCCCAGGAGCGCGAGCAGTACTTC. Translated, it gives CASSSQEREQYF.

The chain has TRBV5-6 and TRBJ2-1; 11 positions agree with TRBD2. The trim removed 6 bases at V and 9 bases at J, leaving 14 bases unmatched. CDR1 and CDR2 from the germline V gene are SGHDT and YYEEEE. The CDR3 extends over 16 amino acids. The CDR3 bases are TGTGCCAGCACCGATTTGACTAGCGGGATCGGAGCTGAGCAGTTCTTC. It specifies CASTDLTSGIGAEQFF.

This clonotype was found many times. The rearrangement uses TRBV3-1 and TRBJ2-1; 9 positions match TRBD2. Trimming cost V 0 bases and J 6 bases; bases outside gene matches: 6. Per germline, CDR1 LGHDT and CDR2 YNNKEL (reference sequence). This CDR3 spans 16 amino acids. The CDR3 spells CASSQDEAGGRNEQFF. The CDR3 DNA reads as TGTGCCAGCAGCCAAGATGAGGCGGGGGGGCGCAATGAGCAGTTCTTC.

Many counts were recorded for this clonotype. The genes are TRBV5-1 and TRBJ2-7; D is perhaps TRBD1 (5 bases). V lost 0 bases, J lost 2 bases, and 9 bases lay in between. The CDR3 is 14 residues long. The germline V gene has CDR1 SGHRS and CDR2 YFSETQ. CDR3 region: CASSLEGSTYEQYF. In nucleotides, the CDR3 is TGCGCCAGCAGCTTGGAGGGGTCAACCTACGAGCAGTACTTC.

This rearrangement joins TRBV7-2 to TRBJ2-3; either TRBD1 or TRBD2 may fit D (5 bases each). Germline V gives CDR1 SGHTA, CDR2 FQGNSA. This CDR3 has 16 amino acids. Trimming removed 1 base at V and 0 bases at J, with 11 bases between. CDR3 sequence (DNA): TGTGCCAGCAGCTTAGGGGTGGGACCAAGCACAGATACGCAGTATTTT. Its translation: CASSLGVGPSTDTQYF. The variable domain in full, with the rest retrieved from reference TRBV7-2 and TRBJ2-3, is GAGVSQSPSNKVTEKGKDVELRCDPISGHTALYWYRQSLGQGLEFLIYFQGNSAPDKSGLPSDRFSAERTGGSVSTLTIQRTQQEDSAVYLCASSLGVGPSTDTQYFGPGTRLTVL.

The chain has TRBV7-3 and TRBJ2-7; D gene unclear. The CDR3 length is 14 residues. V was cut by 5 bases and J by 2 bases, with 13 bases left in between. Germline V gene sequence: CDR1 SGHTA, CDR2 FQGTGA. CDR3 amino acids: CASSRDHSAYEQYF. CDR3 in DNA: TGTGCCAGCAGCCGAGATCACTCAGCCTACGAGCAGTACTTC.

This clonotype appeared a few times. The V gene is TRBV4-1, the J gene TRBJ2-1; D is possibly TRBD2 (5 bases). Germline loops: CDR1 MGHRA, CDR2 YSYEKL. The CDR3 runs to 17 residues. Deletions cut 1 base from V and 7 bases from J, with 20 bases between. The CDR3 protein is CASSQGWGTPSGNEQFF. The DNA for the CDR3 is TGCGCCAGCAGCCAAGGGTGGGGAACTCCCTCGGGGAATGAGCAGTTCTTC.

This CDR3 reads CASSLDRFYGYTF. Here the CDR3 DNA reads TGTGCCAGCAGTTTGGACAGATTCTATGGCTACACCTTC. The chain links TRBV12-3 or TRBV12-4 to TRBJ1-2; D is possibly TRBD1 (6 bases). The CDR3 length is 13 residues. Deletions cut 3 bases from V and 4 bases from J, with 9 bases between.

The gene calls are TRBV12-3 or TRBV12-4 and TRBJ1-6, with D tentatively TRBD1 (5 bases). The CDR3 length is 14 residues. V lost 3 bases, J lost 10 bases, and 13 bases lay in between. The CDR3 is CASSFEGPPSPLHF. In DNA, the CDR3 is TGTGCCAGCAGTTTTGAGGGGCCGCCCTCACCCCTCCACTTT.